Following are 20 T cell receptor beta chains from one sample sequenced in a study of T cells in localized non-small cell lung cancer. The repertoire was sequenced with immunoSEQ multiplex PCR; TCRdb's copy has only in-frame clones and lacks some. The repertoire has around 50,000 clones, around 84% of them found once; the top ten carry roughly a sixth. Source: PBMCs, taken before any cancer treatment. The origin of the receptors is a female donor with stage II lung adenocarcinoma.

The rearrangement uses TRBV5-1 and TRBJ1-1; the D gene is possibly TRBD1 (6 bases). Germline V gives CDR1 SGHRS, CDR2 YFSETQ. CDR3 length: 14 amino acids. V dropped 4 bases and J dropped 2 bases, with 12 bases sitting between them. The CDR3 DNA sequence: TGCGCCAGCAGCGCTAGGGGGGTTAACACTGAAGCTTTCTTT. The encoded protein is CASSARGVNTEAFF.

This chain's CDR3 is CAISERRETQYF. CDR3 sequence (DNA): TGTGCCATCAGTGAGCGTCGCGAGACCCAGTACTTC. This chain connects TRBV10-3 to TRBJ2-5, with unresolved D. With 2 bases removed from V and 5 bases from J, the gap between germline ends came to 6 bases. This CDR3 spans 12 amino acids. Germline assignment: CDR1 ENHRY and CDR2 SYGVKD.

V is TRBV2 and J is TRBJ2-7, with D unresolved. The CDR3 covers 14 residues. Germline V gene lookup returns CDR1 SNHLY and CDR2 FYNNEI. Trimming stripped 7 bases from V and 0 bases from J, with 13 bases between. DNA of the CDR3: TGTGCCAGCACCGGAACAGTAGTCTCCTACGAGCAGTACTTC. It translates to CASTGTVVSYEQYF.

This chain joins TRBV6-4 and TRBJ1-2; D gene unclear. The CDR3 covers 15 residues. Germline CDR1 reads MRHNA; CDR2 reads SNTAGT. Deletions cut 2 bases from V and 1 base from J, with 11 bases between. In DNA form, the CDR3 reads TGTGCCAGCAGTGACAGCGAAGTAAATAACTATGGCTACACCTTC. This encodes CASSDSEVNNYGYTF.

The chain employs TRBV27 and TRBJ1-4, with D perhaps matching TRBD1 (6 bases). With 5 bases removed from V and 4 bases from J, the gap between germline ends came to 14 bases. CDR1 is MNHEY, CDR2 SMNVEV, per germline (reference sequence). The CDR3 extends over 15 amino acids. The CDR3 reads CASSGYRDFNEKLFF. The CDR3 nucleotides read TGTGCCAGCAGTGGGTACAGGGATTTTAATGAAAAACTGTTTTTT.

The count of this clone is one. This chain joins TRBV6-6 and TRBJ2-3; no firm D call. Germline-derived CDR1 and CDR2 are MNHNY and SVGAGI (reference sequence). V shed 4 bases and J shed 2 bases, with 10 bases lying between them. The CDR3 contains 14 residues. CDR3 sequence: CASSSGSSTDTQYF. The CDR3 bases are TGTGCCAGCAGTTCAGGCTCTTCCACAGATACGCAGTATTTT.

This chain connects TRBV19 to TRBJ1-2; 7 bases line up with TRBD1. Losses at the gene ends were 4 bases for V and 4 bases for J; bases not matched to a gene: 9. This CDR3 contains 15 residues. Germline V gene sequence: CDR1 LNHDA, CDR2 SQIVND (reference sequence). The CDR3: CASSTRAGGTYGYTF. CDR3 coding DNA: TGTGCCAGTAGTACCCGGGCAGGGGGAACCTATGGCTACACCTTC.

V is TRBV27 and J is TRBJ1-1; no definite D call. Germline CDR1 MNHEY, CDR2 SMNVEV (reference sequence). Trimming pared 3 bases from V and 1 base from J, leaving 6 bases between. The CDR3 loop spans 13 amino acids. The CDR3 reads CASSLGSNTEAFF. Here the CDR3 DNA reads TGTGCCAGCAGTTTGGGGTCGAACACTGAAGCTTTCTTT.

The gene calls are TRBV7-9 and TRBJ2-5; D unclear. The germline V and J ends were trimmed by 1 base and 5 bases, with 8 bases remaining between them. Per the germline V gene, CDR1 is SEHNR and CDR2 is FQNEAQ (reference sequence). This CDR3 region has 13 residues. In nucleotides, the CDR3 is TGTGCCAGCAGCTTAGTTCCCCGGGAGACCCAGTACTTC. Amino acids: CASSLVPRETQYF.

J is TRBJ1-2 and V is TRBV7-8, with 8 bases that match TRBD1. J gave up 4 bases and V 2 bases, and 9 bases lay outside the gene matches. Germline V CDR1 and CDR2: SGHVS, FQNEAQ. There are 16 residues in the CDR3. The CDR3 bases are TGTGCCAGCAGCTTAACGACAGGGGTGATCCTCTATGGCTACACCTTC. It encodes CASSLTTGVILYGYTF. Combining the CDR3 with reference TRBV7-8 and TRBJ1-2 gives the whole variable domain GAGVSQSPRYKVAKRGQDVALRCDPISGHVSLFWYQQALGQGPEFLTYFQNEAQLDKSGLPSDRFFAERPEGSVSTLKIQRTQQEDSAVYLCASSLTTGVILYGYTFGSGTRLTVV.

The chain combines TRBV5-1 with TRBJ2-7; TRBD2 matches 11 bases. Trimming took 2 bases from V and 3 from J; bases not matched to a gene: 4. CDR1 is SGHRS and CDR2 is YFSETQ in the germline V gene. This CDR3 contains 15 residues. DNA for the CDR3: TGCGCCAGCAGCTTCGGGACTAGCGGTTTCTACGAGCAGTACTTC. This gives the protein CASSFGTSGFYEQYF.

This sequence joins TRBV5-1 and TRBJ2-7; a possible D gene is TRBD2 (5 bases). Germline lookup yields CDR1 SGHRS and CDR2 YFSETQ. V was shortened by 0 bases and J by 0 bases, with 10 bases between the two germline ends. The CDR3 is 15 amino acids. CDR3 protein: CASSLVSGPSYEQYF. CDR3 coding DNA: TGCGCCAGCAGCTTGGTGAGCGGCCCCTCCTACGAGCAGTACTTC.

The table lists this clone with a few counts. The chain recombines TRBV5-1 with TRBJ2-6; 11 nucleotides align to TRBD1. In germline, CDR1 is SGHRS, CDR2 YFSETQ. V shed 4 bases, J shed 0 bases, and the junction held 6 bases outside the gene matches. The CDR3 has 18 amino acids. CDR3 in DNA: TGCGCCAGCAGCCTGGGACAGGGGGGGCTCTCTGGGGCCAACGTCCTGACTTTC. Its translation: CASSLGQGGLSGANVLTF.

The rearrangement links TRBV2 to TRBJ1-2, with 7 positions matching TRBD1. V dropped 5 bases and J dropped 2; count of bases not matched to a gene: 8. The CDR3 is 15 residues long. CDR1 SNHLY and CDR2 FYNNEI come from the germline V gene. CDR3 amino acids: CASSQRTGFNYGYTF. The CDR3, as DNA: TGTGCCAGCAGTCAAAGGACAGGCTTCAACTATGGCTACACCTTC.

The chain has TRBV5-4 and TRBJ2-2; the D gene could be TRBD1 or TRBD2 (5 bases each). The CDR3 has 16 amino acids. Deletions cut 0 bases from V and 2 bases from J, with 11 bases between. Looked up from germline, CDR1 is SGHNT and CDR2 is YYREEE (reference sequence). In DNA form, the CDR3 reads TGTGCCAGCAGCTTGGGAGGGGCGGGTAACACCGGGGAGCTGTTTTTT. It yields the protein CASSLGGAGNTGELFF.

This rearrangement joins TRBV4-1 to TRBJ2-3; no definite D call. The V and J ends lost 3 bases and 0 bases respectively, with 13 bases between them. The germline V gene encodes CDR1 MGHRA and CDR2 YSYEKL. The CDR3 runs 16 residues. The DNA of the CDR3 is TGCGCCAGCAGCCACTTAGGTTTTCCTAGCACAGATACGCAGTATTTT. Protein product: CASSHLGFPSTDTQYF.

V is TRBV5-6 and J is TRBJ1-1; unclear D gene. This CDR3 is built from 14 residues. CDR1 and CDR2 (germline): SGHDT, YYEEEE. Trimming left V 1 base short and J 1 base short, with 8 bases between. Here the CDR3 reads CASSLLQRNTEAFF. The DNA for the CDR3 is TGTGCCAGCAGCTTGTTACAGAGGAACACTGAAGCTTTCTTT.

This chain's CDR3 is CASSPSGRVGSYEQYF. CDR3 bases: TGCGCCAGCAGCCCCAGCGGGAGGGTAGGGTCCTACGAGCAGTACTTC. V and J are TRBV5-1 and TRBJ2-7; TRBD2 matches 10 bases. Germline assignment: CDR1 SGHRS and CDR2 YFSETQ. The V segment lost 4 bases and the J segment 1 base; nucleotides outside the gene matches: 8. The CDR3 covers 16 residues.

The rearrangement uses TRBV19 and TRBJ1-6; D remains unclear. V lost 5 bases, J lost 3 bases, and 8 bases lay in between. This CDR3 has 14 residues. Germline V gene sequence: CDR1 LNHDA, CDR2 SQIVND (reference sequence). The CDR3 DNA reads as TGTGCCAGTAGTTCGGTCATCTATAATTCACCCCTCCACTTT. Residues: CASSSVIYNSPLHF.

CDR3 DNA: TGTGCCAGCTCACCACCTTCAGGGGGAGGGGGAAACATTCAGTACTTC. Its protein product is CASSPPSGGGGNIQYF. The chain recombines TRBV18 with TRBJ2-4; either TRBD1 or TRBD2 may supply D (7 bases each). The CDR3 totals 16 residues. V dropped 0 bases and J dropped 6 bases, with 15 bases sitting between them. CDR1 KGHSH and CDR2 LQKENI come from the germline V gene.